Described below is a single T cell receptor (beta chain) sequence and its context. The target antigen is unknown. V gave up 5 bases and J gave up 1 base; unmatched junction bases: 6. CDR1 is LGHDT, CDR2 YNNKEL, per germline (reference sequence). The CDR3 runs to 16 residues. TCRdb's copy holds only in-frame clones and misses some; the assay was immunoSEQ multiplex PCR. The sample carries roughly 350,000 clones, 70% to 90% recorded once. This record belongs to a study of Ad26.COV2.S vaccination and SARS-CoV-2 variants. Whole-study context: Once or twice, 56 days apart, Ad26.COV2.S was delivered intramuscularly.

Whole-study findings and limits: Higher spike-specific TCR breadth was found in vaccine recipients than in placebo recipients. TCR breadth and depth analyses may have underestimated total T cell responses.

The sample's treatment: some 20 received Ad26.COV2.S at low or high dose, single or two shots; about 5 received placebo; per-sample allocation not given. Collection of the samples took place on day 63 after the first injection of vaccine or placebo. Based in Boston, the donor was an adult of 18-55 years. This receptor was identified in a person between 18 and 60 years old who received the Ad26.COV2.S COVID-19 vaccine or a placebo. This chain links TRBV3-1 (or the pseudogene TRBV3-2) with TRBJ2-5; 11 positions match TRBD2. The material sequenced was peripheral blood, taken in a trial of Ad26.COV2.S vaccine versus placebo. CDR3 DNA: TGTGCCAGCAGCTACCGGCTAGCGGGGGGCCAAGAGACCCAGTACTTC. It codes for CASSYRLAGGQETQYF.